A single sample is the source of the 21 T cell receptor beta chains below, sequenced in a study of cytomegalovirus exposure and HLA in healthy donors. The protocol was immunoSEQ multiplex PCR, while the TCRdb copy is restricted to in-frame clones and leaves out a portion. The sample records approximately 150,000 clones, around 90% being singletons. Sequenced: PBMCs. These receptors came from a young man in good health and CMV-seropositive.

This clone was seen just once. This sequence joins TRBV7-9 and TRBJ1-2; 7 positions agree with TRBD1. Germline CDR1 reads SEHNR; CDR2 reads FQNEAQ (reference sequence). With V trimmed by 5 bases and J by 3 bases, 9 bases remained unmatched. The CDR3 extends over 15 amino acids. The CDR3 nucleotides are TGTGCCAGCAGCCCCTTCACTGGGACAGACTATGGCTACACCTTC. It is translated as CASSPFTGTDYGYTF.

This clone was detected only once. The DNA of the CDR3 is TGTGCCAGCAGTTGGGACAGGGCCCTGGAGCAGTACTTC. Translating it yields CASSWDRALEQYF. The rearrangement uses TRBV5-6 and TRBJ2-7, with TRBD1 identical over 9 bases. The CDR3 is 13 amino acids. The J segment lost 7 bases and the V segment lost 5 bases, leaving 7 bases of the junction unmatched. The germline V gene encodes CDR1 SGHDT and CDR2 YYEEEE.

The rearrangement uses TRBV29-1 and TRBJ2-3, with 8 bases lining up with TRBD2. Germline trimming cut 3 bases from V and 11 bases from J; bases unmatched to any gene: 10. The CDR3 has 13 amino acids. Germline V CDR1 and CDR2: SQVTM, ANQGSEA. CDR3 bases: TGCAGCGTTGAGGAACGGGGGGGTAGGGGGCAGTATTTT. This sequence encodes CSVEERGGRGQYF.

This chain joins TRBV5-6 and TRBJ2-3; D is undetermined. The germline V gene has CDR1 SGHDT and CDR2 YYEEEE. Trimming removed 4 bases from V and 1 base from J, with 4 bases in between. This CDR3 is built from 12 residues. The CDR3 DNA sequence: TGTGCCAGCAGCACGGGCACAGATACGCAGTATTTT. It specifies CASSTGTDTQYF.

The chain is built from TRBV28 and TRBJ1-5, with a possible D match to TRBD1 (6 bases). This CDR3 spans 15 amino acids. Germline values: CDR1 MDHEN, CDR2 SYDVKM. Deletions cut 1 base from V and 4 bases from J, with 11 bases between. The CDR3 is CASSLLDRDNQPQHF. The CDR3 DNA follows: TGTGCCAGCAGTTTATTGGACAGAGATAATCAGCCCCAGCATTTT.

This chain uses TRBV7-3 with TRBJ2-2; 8 nucleotides align to TRBD1. Germline V gene data show CDR1 as SGHTA and CDR2 as FQGTGA. CDR3 length equals 13 residues. Unmatched junction bases numbered 2, after V lost 5 bases and J lost 6 bases. CDR3 in amino acids: CASSQQGAGELFF. Here the CDR3 DNA reads TGTGCCAGCAGCCAACAGGGGGCCGGGGAGCTGTTTTTT.

V usage is TRBV5-6 and J usage is TRBJ2-1; weak D call: TRBD1 (6 bases). Germline V gives CDR1 SGHDT, CDR2 YYEEEE. There are 15 residues in the CDR3. Trimming removed 4 bases from V and 5 bases from J, with 16 bases in between. The DNA for the CDR3 is TGTGCCAGCAGCCTTCACGACAGGCCTGACAATGAGCAGTTCTTC. Encoded protein: CASSLHDRPDNEQFF.

This clone was seen once. This chain links TRBV18 with TRBJ2-7; 10 positions agree with TRBD2. V lost 3 bases to trimming and J lost 5 bases; unmatched junction nucleotides: 4. CDR1 is KGHSH and CDR2 is LQKENI in the germline V gene. This CDR3 is built from 14 residues. CDR3 sequence reads: CASSPGLANHEQYF. CDR3 DNA sequence: TGTGCCAGCTCACCGGGACTAGCGAACCACGAGCAGTACTTC.

The chain is built from TRBV6-6 and TRBJ2-7; 10 bases align to TRBD2. V dropped 6 bases and J dropped 3; count of bases not matched to a gene: 8. The CDR3 consists of 15 residues. CDR1 MNHNY and CDR2 SVGAGI come from the germline V gene (reference sequence). Here the CDR3 reads CASRDLAGEIYEQYF. The CDR3 region has the DNA TGTGCCAGCAGGGACCTAGCGGGAGAAATCTACGAGCAGTACTTC.

V usage is TRBV6-5 and J usage is TRBJ2-3, with D perhaps TRBD1 (6 bases). Looked up from germline, CDR1 is MNHEY and CDR2 is SVGAGI. The CDR3 spans 14 residues. Trimming removed 2 bases at V and 0 bases at J, with 6 bases between. DNA of the CDR3: TGTGCCAGCAGTTACGACAGGAGCACAGATACGCAGTATTTT. It specifies CASSYDRSTDTQYF.

The chain recombines TRBV28 with TRBJ1-5; no reliable D call. Germline V gene sequence: CDR1 MDHEN, CDR2 SYDVKM. Trimming removed 7 bases at V and 0 bases at J, with 10 bases between. This CDR3 region has 14 residues. Here the CDR3 reads CASTRDYSNQPQHF. CDR3 DNA sequence: TGTGCCAGCACTAGAGACTATAGCAATCAGCCCCAGCATTTT.

The rearrangement links TRBV4-1 to TRBJ2-1, with 9 bases fitting TRBD1. The trim removed 0 bases at V and 5 bases at J, leaving 5 bases unmatched. The germline gives CDR1 MGHRA, CDR2 YSYEKL. This CDR3 contains 16 residues. CDR3 bases: TGCGCCAGCAGCCAAGATTCCGGGACAGGGAACAATGAGCAGTTCTTC. Translating gives CASSQDSGTGNNEQFF.

V and J are TRBV4-1 and TRBJ2-3; D is perhaps TRBD2 (5 bases). Germline V CDR1 and CDR2: MGHRA, YSYEKL. Trimming cost V 1 base and J 3 bases, with 8 bases left between them. The CDR3 is 14 amino acids. CDR3 nucleotides: TGCGCCAGCAGCCAAGTCGGCGGGACAGATACGCAGTATTTT. Amino acid sequence: CASSQVGGTDTQYF.

The genes are TRBV7-3 and TRBJ2-3; 15 nucleotides line up with TRBD2. Germline CDR1 SGHTA, CDR2 FQGTGA. V was pared by 3 bases and J by 0 bases, with 1 base of the junction left unmatched. The CDR3 length is 17 residues. The CDR3 is CASSFGTSGGSTDTQYF. The CDR3 bases are TGTGCCAGCAGCTTTGGGACTAGCGGGGGGAGCACAGATACGCAGTATTTT.

The gene calls are TRBV25-1 and TRBJ1-5; 9 positions agree with TRBD1. CDR1 is MGHDK, CDR2 SYGVNS, per germline. The length of the CDR3 is 13 residues. After removal of 7 bases from V and 6 bases from J, the junction contained 4 bases not matched to a gene. This CDR3 reads CASKGQGGQPQHF. For the CDR3, the DNA is TGTGCCAGCAAGGGACAGGGAGGTCAGCCCCAGCATTTT.

The V gene is TRBV9, the J gene TRBJ1-2, with D maybe TRBD1 (6 bases). This CDR3 is 16 amino acids long. The V gene lost 0 bases and the J gene lost 4 bases, with 16 bases spanning the gap. Germline assignment: CDR1 SGDLS and CDR2 YYNGEE. CDR3 in DNA: TGTGCCAGCAGCGTAGGAGGGGGGGACCCTGTCTATGGCTACACCTTC. This encodes CASSVGGGDPVYGYTF.

The V gene is TRBV25-1, the J gene TRBJ2-1; no clear D gene. Deletions cut 5 bases from V and 12 bases from J, with 8 bases between. The CDR3 extends over 10 amino acids. Germline CDR1 and CDR2: MGHDK and SYGVNS. CDR3 nucleotide sequence: TGTGCCAGCAGTCGGGTTTGGCAGTTCTTC. Its translation: CASSRVWQFF.

This clone showed up just once. CDR3 in DNA: TGTGCCAGCAGTTACTCGAGTGCTAGCGGGAGAAATGAGCAGTTCTTC. The encoded protein is CASSYSSASGRNEQFF. The V gene is TRBV6-5, the J gene TRBJ2-1; 10 nucleotides match TRBD2. J was trimmed by 7 bases and V by 0 bases; bases with no gene match: 6. CDR3 length: 16 amino acids. The V gene's germline CDR1 is MNHEY and CDR2 SVGAGI.

The chain has TRBV13 and TRBJ2-7, with 9 bases fitting TRBD2. The CDR3 loop spans 12 amino acids. Germline V gives CDR1 PRHDT, CDR2 FYEKMQ (reference sequence). The ends lost 2 bases at V and 11 bases at J; junction bases unmatched: 4. DNA of the CDR3: TGTGCCAGCAGCTTAAGGCGGGGGGGTGAGTACTTC. Translated, it gives CASSLRRGGEYF.

The chain combines TRBV7-2 with TRBJ1-2, with D possibly matching TRBD1 (5 bases). The V gene lost 3 bases and the J gene lost 6 bases, with 20 bases spanning the gap. This CDR3 region has 16 residues. In germline, CDR1 is SGHTA, CDR2 FQGNSA. Here the CDR3 reads CASSFGIGAGQDGYTF. Here the CDR3 DNA reads TGTGCCAGCAGCTTCGGTATAGGGGCCGGCCAAGATGGCTACACCTTC.

The V gene is TRBV27, the J gene TRBJ2-7; weak D call: TRBD1 (5 bases). The CDR3 spans 13 residues. Trimming cost V 4 bases and J 4 bases, with 11 bases left between them. Looked up from germline, CDR1 is MNHEY and CDR2 is SMNVEV (reference sequence). The CDR3 spells CASSYGPGYEQYF. In DNA, the CDR3 is TGTGCCAGCAGTTATGGGCCAGGGTACGAGCAGTACTTC.